This T cell receptor beta chain was recovered during a study of T cells in Graves' hyperthyroidism and ophthalmopathy. For the study at large: Peripheral blood samples were taken at initial diagnosis, prior to any treatment. Overall study findings and caveats: The authors' 13 V-J model separated ophthalmopathy from stable hyperthyroidism. The majority of expanded thyroid clonotypes above 0.001 also appeared in blood.

CDR1 is MDHEN and CDR2 is SYDVKM in the germline V gene. Germline trimming cut 3 bases from V and 1 base from J; bases unmatched to any gene: 5. The CDR3 extends over 16 amino acids. This clonotype was detected ten times or more. Its specificity is not known. TCR beta CDR3 regions were amplified from RNA transcripts. During a first-round RT-PCR of the TCR CDR3, the HTBI primer set was used. TCRdb ran MiXCR on the multiplex PCR reads and lists one entry per CDR3 protein. Among hundreds of thousands of distinct CDR3 sequences listed, roughly 14% were seen once. Duration under 3 months, a NOSPECS grade of at least 4, and a Clinical Activity Score of at least 3 characterized the ophthalmopathy patients.

V gene TRBV28 combines with J gene TRBJ2-2, with 7 bases lining up with TRBD2. This TCR was recovered from a woman in her thirties or forties with Graves' ophthalmopathy. Sequences were obtained from blood. The CDR3 DNA reads as TGTGCCAGCAGTTTTGGTACTAGCGTGAACACCGGGGAGCTGTTTTTT. Its translation: CASSFGTSVNTGELFF.